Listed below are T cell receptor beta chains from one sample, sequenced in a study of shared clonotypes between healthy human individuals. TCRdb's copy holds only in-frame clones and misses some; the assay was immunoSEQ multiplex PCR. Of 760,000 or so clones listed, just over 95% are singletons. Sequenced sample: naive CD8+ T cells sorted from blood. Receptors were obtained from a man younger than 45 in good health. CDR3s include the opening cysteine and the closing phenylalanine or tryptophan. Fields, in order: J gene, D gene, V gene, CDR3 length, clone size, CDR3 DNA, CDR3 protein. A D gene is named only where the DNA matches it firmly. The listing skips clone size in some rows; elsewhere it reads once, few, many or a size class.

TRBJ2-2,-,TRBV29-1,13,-,TGCAGCGCCCTTCTTCCGAACACCGGGGAGCTGTTTTTT,CSALLPNTGELFF
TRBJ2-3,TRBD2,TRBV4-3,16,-,TGCGCCAGCAGCCCGGGACTAGCGTGGGGGGTAGATACGCAGTATTTT,CASSPGLAWGVDTQYF
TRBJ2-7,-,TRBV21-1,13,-,TGTGCCAGCAGCAAAGAGGGGGCTTACGAGCAGTACTTC,CASSKEGAYEQYF
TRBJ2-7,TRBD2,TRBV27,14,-,TGTGCCAGCAGTTTCCTAGCGGGATTTAACGAGCAGTACTTC,CASSFLAGFNEQYF
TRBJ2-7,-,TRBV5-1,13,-,TGCGCCAGCAGCTTAGGGGAATCCTACGAGCAGTACTTC,CASSLGESYEQYF
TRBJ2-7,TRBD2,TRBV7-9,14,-,TGTGCCAGCAGCCTCAGCGGGAGTAGCCACGAGCAGTACTTC,CASSLSGSSHEQYF
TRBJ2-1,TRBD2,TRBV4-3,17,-,TGCGCCAGCAGCCAATCACTAGCGGGAGGCTCCTACAATGAGCAGTTCTTC,CASSQSLAGGSYNEQFF
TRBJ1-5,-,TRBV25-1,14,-,TGTGCCAGCAGTGATCTGGATAGCAATCAGCCCCAGCATTTT,CASSDLDSNQPQHF
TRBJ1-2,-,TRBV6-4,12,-,TGTGCCAGCAGAGGGGTTGGGGATGGCTACACCTTC,CASRGVGDGYTF
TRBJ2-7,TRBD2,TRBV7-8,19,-,TGTGCCAGCAGCTCAAACCTTTACGGGACTAGCGCATTCGACTACGAGCAGTACTTC,CASSSNLYGTSAFDYEQYF
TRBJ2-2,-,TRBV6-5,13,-,TGTGCCAGCAGTTTACTAGCAGCCAGGGAGCTGTTTTTT,CASSLLAARELFF
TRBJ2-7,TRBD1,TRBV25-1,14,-,TGTGCCAGCAGTGTCATGACAGGGGGCTACGAGCAGTACTTC,CASSVMTGGYEQYF
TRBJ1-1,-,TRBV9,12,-,TGTGCCAGCGGAAACCTGAGGACTGAAGCTTTCTTT,CASGNLRTEAFF
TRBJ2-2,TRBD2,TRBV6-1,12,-,TGTGCCAGCAGCCAGCGGGATAGGGAGCTGTTTTTT,CASSQRDRELFF
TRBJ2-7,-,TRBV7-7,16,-,TGTGCTAGCAGCCCCTTTTCGGCTTCAAGCTCCTACGAGCAGTACTTC,CASSPFSASSSYEQYF
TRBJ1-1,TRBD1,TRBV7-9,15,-,TGTGCCAGCAGCACCGGGACAGGCTACTACACTGAAGCTTTCTTT,CASSTGTGYYTEAFF
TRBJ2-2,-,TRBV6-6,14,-,TGTGCCAGCACTCAGGTAGTGAGTCCCGGGGAGCTGTTTTTT,CASTQVVSPGELFF
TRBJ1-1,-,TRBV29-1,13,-,TGCAGCGTTGGACCAATACAGAACACTGAAGCTTTCTTT,CSVGPIQNTEAFF
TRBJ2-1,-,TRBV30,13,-,TGTGCCTGGAGTGAGGTGGGGTGGGGTGAGCAGTTCTTC,CAWSEVGWGEQFF
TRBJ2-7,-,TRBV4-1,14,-,TGCGCCAGCAGCCAAGATCATGGGGGGTACGAGCAGTACTTC,CASSQDHGGYEQYF
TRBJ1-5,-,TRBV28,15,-,TGTGCCAGCAGTTTCCTCGAAAGGGGCTATCAGCCCCAGCATTTT,CASSFLERGYQPQHF
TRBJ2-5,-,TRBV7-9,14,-,TGTGCCAGCAGCTCCTGGGCTGACGAGGAGACCCAGTACTTC,CASSSWADEETQYF
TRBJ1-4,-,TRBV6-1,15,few,TGTGCCAGCAGTGACATAACGAGAGAGGATGAAAAACTGTTTTTT,CASSDITREDEKLFF
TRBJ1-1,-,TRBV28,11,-,TGTGCCAGCAGTCTCGGAGTACGGGCTTTCTTT,CASSLGVRAFF
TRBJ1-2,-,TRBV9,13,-,TGTGCCAGCAGCGTAGGAGGGGACTATGGCTACACCTTC,CASSVGGDYGYTF
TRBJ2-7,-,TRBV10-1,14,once,TGCGCCAGCAGTGAGGGAAGGGGCTACGACGAGCAGTACTTC,CASSEGRGYDEQYF
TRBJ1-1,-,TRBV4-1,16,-,TGCGCCAGCAGCCAACCGTCCGGACAGCGAGACACTGAAGCTTTCTTT,CASSQPSGQRDTEAFF
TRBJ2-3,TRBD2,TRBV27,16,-,TGTGCCAGCAGTTTAGGTAGCGGGAGGTCCACAGATACGCAGTATTTT,CASSLGSGRSTDTQYF
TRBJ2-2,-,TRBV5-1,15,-,TGCGCCAGCAGCTTACAGGGATACAGCACCGGGGAGCTGTTTTTT,CASSLQGYSTGELFF
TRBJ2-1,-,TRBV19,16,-,TGTGCCAGTAGAGAGGGTAGCGCGAGCTCCTACAATGAGCAGTTCTTC,CASREGSASSYNEQFF
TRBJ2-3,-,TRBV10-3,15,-,TGTGCCATCAGTCGGGGAGCCTCTAGCACAGATACGCAGTATTTT,CAISRGASSTDTQYF
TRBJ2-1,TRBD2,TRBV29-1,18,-,TGCAGCGTTGAGTCCTCGATTACTAGCGCAAGCTCCTACAATGAGCAGTTCTTC,CSVESSITSASSYNEQFF
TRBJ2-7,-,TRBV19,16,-,TGTGCCAGTAGTATAGATTGGGCTAGCGACTCCTACGAGCAGTACTTC,CASSIDWASDSYEQYF
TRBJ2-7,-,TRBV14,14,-,TGTGCCAGCAGCCAAGGACTGGGGGGCTACGAGCAGTACTTC,CASSQGLGGYEQYF
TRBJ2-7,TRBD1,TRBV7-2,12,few,TGTGCCAGCAGCTCGGACAGGGGGATCCGGGACTTC,CASSSDRGIRDF
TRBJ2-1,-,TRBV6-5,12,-,TGTGCCAGCAGTTACGACACAAATGAGCAGTTCTTC,CASSYDTNEQFF
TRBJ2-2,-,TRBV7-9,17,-,TGTGCCAGCAGCCCAAATTGGCGGGACAGACTTTTTGGGGAGCTGTTTTTT,CASSPNWRDRLFGELFF
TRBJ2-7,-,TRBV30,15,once,TGTGCCTGGAGTGTATTCGGGAGTCTTCAGTACGAGCAGTACTTC,CAWSVFGSLQYEQYF
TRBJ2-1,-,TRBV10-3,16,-,TGTGCCATCAGTGAGTCTCTAGGGGGGCGTGACTATGAGCAGTTCTTC,CAISESLGGRDYEQFF
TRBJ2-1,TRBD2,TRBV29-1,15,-,TGCAGCGTTGAAGGGGAGCGGGAGTGGTACAATGAGCAGTTCTTC,CSVEGEREWYNEQFF
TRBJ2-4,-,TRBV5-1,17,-,TGCGCCAGCAGCTTGGGAGACTTTTACGAAGCCAAAAACATTCAGTACTTC,CASSLGDFYEAKNIQYF